This record concerns one T cell receptor beta chain sequence. The antigen remains undetermined. This clone may be a read error of a much larger clone one base away. Molecular barcoded adaptors covering alpha/delta and beta/gamma chains were used on roughly 400 ng RNA. TCRdb reanalysed the reads using MiXCR and keeps one entry per CDR3 protein. The repertoire includes 85,000 or so distinct CDR3 sequences, around an eighth of them detected once, and 15% sits in the top ten. This sample was included in a study of read filtering for tumor transcriptome and immune sequencing. Background on the study: Revised staging placed about 8 patients in R-ISS I, approximately 16 in II, 7 in III.

Study outcomes and limitations: This fraction held mixed bone marrow immune cells after CD138-negative sorting.

Per germline, CDR1 SEHNR and CDR2 FQNEAQ (reference sequence). With 4 bases removed from V and 4 bases from J, the gap between germline ends came to 12 bases. The CDR3 is 14 residues long. Material for sequencing was a population of CD138-negative cells sorted from bone marrow. The rearrangement links TRBV7-9 to TRBJ2-3; D may be TRBD2 (5 bases). The TCR comes from a donor at least 40 years old with multiple myeloma. The CDR3 sequence: CASSSAGIADTQYF. The DNA of the CDR3 is TGTGCCAGCAGCTCCGCCGGGATTGCAGATACGCAGTATTTT.